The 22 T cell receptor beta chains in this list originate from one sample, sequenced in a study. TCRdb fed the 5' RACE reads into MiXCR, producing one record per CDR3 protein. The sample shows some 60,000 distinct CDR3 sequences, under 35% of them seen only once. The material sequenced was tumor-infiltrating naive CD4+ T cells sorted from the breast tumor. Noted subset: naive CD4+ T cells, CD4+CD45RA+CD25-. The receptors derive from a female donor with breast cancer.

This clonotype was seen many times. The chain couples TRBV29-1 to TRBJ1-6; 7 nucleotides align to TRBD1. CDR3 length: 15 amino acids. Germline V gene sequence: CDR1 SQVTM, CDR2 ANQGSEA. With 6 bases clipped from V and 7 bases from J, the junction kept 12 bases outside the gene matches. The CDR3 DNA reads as TGCAGCGTCTCCGAAGGGGGCGTGGGAAATTCACCCCTCCACTTT. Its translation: CSVSEGGVGNSPLHF. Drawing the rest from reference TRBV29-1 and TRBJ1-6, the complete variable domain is SAVISQKPSRDICQRGTSLTIQCQVDSQVTMMFWYRQQPGQSLTLIATANQGSEATYESGFVIDKFPISRPNLTFSTLTVSNMSPEDSSIYLCSVSEGGVGNSPLHFGNGTRLTVT.

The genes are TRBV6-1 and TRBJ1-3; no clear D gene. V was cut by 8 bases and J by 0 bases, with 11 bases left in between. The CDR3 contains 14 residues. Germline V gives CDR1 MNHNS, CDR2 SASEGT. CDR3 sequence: CASPRRSSGNTIYF. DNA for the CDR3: TGTGCCAGCCCTCGGCGAAGCTCTGGAAACACCATATATTTT.

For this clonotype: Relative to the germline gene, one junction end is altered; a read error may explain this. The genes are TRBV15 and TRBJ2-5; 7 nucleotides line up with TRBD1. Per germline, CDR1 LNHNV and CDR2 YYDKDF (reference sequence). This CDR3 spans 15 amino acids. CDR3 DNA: TGTGCCACCAGCGGAGATCCGGGACAGCAAGAGACCCAGTACTTC. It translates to CATSGDPGQQETQYF. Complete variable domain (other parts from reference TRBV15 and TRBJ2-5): DAMVIQNPRYQVTQFGKPVTLSCSQTLNHNVMYWYQQKSSQAPKLLFHYYDKDFNNEADTPDNFQSRRPNTSFCFLDIRSPGLGDTAMYLCATSGDPGQQETQYFGPGTRLLVL.

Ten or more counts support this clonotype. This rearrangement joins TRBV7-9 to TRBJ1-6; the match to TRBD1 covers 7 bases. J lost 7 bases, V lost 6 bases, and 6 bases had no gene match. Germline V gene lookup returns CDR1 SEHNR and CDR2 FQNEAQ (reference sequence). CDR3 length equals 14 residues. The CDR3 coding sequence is TGTGCCAGCAGACCCGGGACAGCGAATTCACCCCTCCACTTT. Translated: CASRPGTANSPLHF.

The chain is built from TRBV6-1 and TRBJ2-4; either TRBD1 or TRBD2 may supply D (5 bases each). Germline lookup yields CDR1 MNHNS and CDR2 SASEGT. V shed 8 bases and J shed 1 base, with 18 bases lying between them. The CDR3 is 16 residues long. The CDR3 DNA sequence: TGTGCCAGCGGTCCGCTGGGACCGCTGGCCAAAAACATTCAGTACTTC. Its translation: CASGPLGPLAKNIQYF.

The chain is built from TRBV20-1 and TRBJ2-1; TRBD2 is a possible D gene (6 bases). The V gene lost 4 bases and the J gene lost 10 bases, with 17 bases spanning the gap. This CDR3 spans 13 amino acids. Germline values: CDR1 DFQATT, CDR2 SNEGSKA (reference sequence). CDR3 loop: CSAIGTQQSEQFF. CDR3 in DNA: TGCAGTGCTATCGGGACTCAACAATCCGAGCAGTTCTTC.

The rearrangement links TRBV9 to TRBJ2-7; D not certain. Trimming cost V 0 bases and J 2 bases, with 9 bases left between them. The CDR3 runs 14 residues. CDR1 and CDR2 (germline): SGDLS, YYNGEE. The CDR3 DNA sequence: TGTGCCAGCAGCGTAGATTTTACTACCTACGAGCAGTACTTC. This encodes CASSVDFTTYEQYF. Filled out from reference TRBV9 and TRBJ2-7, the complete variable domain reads DSGVTQTPKHLITATGQRVTLRCSPRSGDLSVYWYQQSLDQGLQFLIQYYNGEERAKGNILERFSAQQFPDLHSELNLSSLELGDSALYFCASSVDFTTYEQYFGPGTRLTVT.

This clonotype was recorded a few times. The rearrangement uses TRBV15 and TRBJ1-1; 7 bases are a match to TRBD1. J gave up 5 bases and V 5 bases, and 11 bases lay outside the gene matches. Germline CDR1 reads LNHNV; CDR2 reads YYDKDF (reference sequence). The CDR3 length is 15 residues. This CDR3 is CATSGKQGRETEAFF. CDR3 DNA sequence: TGTGCCACCAGCGGCAAACAGGGGAGGGAGACTGAAGCTTTCTTT.

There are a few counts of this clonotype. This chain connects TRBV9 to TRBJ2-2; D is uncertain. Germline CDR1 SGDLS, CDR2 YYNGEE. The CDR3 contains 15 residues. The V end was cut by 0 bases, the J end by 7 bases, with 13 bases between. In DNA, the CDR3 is TGTGCCAGCAGCGTAGGCGGTGATCCTGTCGGGGAGCTGTTTTTT. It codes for CASSVGGDPVGELFF.

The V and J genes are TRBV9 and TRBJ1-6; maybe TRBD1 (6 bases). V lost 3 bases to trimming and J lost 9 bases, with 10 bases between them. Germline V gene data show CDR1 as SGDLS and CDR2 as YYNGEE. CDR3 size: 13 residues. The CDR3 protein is CASSAKQGSPLHF. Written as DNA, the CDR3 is TGTGCCAGCAGCGCAAAACAGGGTTCACCCCTCCACTTT.

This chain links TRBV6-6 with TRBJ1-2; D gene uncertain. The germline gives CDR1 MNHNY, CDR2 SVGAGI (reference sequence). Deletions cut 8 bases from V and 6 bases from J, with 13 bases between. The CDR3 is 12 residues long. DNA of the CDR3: TGTGCCAGCCCCCATGTAGTAAATGGCTACACCTTC. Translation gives CASPHVVNGYTF.

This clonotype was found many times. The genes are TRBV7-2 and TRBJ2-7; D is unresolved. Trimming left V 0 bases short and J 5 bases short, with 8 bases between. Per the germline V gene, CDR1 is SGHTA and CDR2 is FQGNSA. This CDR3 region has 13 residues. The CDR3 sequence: CASSLALGHEQYF. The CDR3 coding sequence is TGTGCCAGCAGCTTAGCGCTAGGCCACGAGCAGTACTTC.

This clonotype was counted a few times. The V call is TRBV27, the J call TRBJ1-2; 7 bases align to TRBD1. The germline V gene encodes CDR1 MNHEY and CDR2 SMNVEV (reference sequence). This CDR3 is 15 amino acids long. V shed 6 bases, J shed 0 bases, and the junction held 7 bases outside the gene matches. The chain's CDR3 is CASRNRGNPNYGYTF. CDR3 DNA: TGTGCCAGCAGAAACAGGGGCAACCCTAACTATGGCTACACCTTC.

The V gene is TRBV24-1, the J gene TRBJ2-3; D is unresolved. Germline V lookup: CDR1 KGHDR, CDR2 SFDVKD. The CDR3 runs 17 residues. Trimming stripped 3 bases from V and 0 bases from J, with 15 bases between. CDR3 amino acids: CATSDPWRSGSTDTQYF. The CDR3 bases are TGTGCCACCAGTGATCCCTGGCGGTCGGGTAGCACAGATACGCAGTATTTT.

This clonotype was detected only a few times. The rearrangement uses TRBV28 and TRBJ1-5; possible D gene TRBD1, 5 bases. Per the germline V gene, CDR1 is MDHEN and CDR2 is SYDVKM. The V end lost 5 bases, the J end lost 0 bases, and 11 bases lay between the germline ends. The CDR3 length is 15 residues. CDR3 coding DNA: TGTGCCAGCAGTCCCTTCACAGGTAGCAATCAGCCCCAGCATTTT. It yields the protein CASSPFTGSNQPQHF.

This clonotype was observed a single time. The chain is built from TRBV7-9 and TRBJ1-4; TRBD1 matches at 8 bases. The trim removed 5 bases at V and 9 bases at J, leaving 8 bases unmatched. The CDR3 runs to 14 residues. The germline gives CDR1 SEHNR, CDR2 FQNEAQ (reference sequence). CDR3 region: CASSRDRNSKKLFF. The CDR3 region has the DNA TGTGCCAGCAGCCGGGACAGGAATTCTAAAAAACTGTTTTTT.

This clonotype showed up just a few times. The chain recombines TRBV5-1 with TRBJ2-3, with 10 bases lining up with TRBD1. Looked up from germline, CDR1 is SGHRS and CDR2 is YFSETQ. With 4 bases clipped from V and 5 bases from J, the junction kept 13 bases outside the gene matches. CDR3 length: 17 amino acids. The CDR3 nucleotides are TGCGCCAGCAGCCTACCCCCCGGGACAGGGGCACTAGATACGCAGTATTTT. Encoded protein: CASSLPPGTGALDTQYF.

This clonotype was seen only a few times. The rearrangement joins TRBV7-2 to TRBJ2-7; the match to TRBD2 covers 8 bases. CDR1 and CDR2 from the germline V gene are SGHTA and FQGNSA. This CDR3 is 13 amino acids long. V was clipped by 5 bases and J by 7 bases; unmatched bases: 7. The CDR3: CASSQREWGEQYF. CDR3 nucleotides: TGTGCCAGCAGCCAGCGGGAGTGGGGGGAGCAGTACTTC.

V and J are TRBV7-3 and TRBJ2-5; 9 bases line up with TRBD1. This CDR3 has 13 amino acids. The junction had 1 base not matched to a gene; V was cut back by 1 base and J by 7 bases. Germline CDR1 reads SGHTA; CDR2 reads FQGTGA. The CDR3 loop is CASSLMTGGTQYF. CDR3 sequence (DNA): TGTGCCAGCAGCTTAATGACAGGGGGGACCCAGTACTTC.

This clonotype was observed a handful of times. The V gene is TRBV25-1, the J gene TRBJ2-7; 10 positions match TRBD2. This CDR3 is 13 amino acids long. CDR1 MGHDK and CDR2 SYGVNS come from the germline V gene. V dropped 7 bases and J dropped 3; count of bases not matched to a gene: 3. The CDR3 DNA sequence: TGTGCCAGCACTAGGACTAGCGGCTACGAGCAGTACTTC. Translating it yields CASTRTSGYEQYF.

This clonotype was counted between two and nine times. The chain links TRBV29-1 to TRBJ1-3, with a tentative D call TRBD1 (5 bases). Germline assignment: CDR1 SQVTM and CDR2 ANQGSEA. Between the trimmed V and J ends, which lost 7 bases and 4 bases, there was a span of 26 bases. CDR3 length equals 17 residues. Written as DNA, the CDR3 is TGCAGCGCCTTAGGAATAACGGGACCAGGGCGCGGAAACACCATATATTTT. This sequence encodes CSALGITGPGRGNTIYF.

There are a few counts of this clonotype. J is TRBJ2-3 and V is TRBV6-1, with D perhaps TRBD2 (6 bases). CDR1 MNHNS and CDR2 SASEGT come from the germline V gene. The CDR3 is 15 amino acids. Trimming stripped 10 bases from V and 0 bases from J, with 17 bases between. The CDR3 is CATRMEGLSTDTQYF. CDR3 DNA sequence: TGTGCCACGCGAATGGAGGGTCTTAGCACAGATACGCAGTATTTT.